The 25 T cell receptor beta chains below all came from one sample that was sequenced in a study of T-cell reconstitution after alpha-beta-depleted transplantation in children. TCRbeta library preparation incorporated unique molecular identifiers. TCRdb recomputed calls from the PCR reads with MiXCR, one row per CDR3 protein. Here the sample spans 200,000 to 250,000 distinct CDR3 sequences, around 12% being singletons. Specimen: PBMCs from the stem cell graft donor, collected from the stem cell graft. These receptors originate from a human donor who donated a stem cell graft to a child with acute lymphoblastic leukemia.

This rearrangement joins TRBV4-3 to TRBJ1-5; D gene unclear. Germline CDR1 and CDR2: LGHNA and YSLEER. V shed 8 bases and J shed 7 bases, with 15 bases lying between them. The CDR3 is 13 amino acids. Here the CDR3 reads CASSAGESQPQHF. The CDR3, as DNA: TGCGCCAGCTCGGCCGGGGAATCCCAGCCCCAGCATTTT.

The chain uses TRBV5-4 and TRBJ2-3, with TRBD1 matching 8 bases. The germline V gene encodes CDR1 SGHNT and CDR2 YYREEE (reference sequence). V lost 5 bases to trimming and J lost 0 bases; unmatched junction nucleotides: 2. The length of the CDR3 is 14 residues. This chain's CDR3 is CASRGQGSTDTQYF. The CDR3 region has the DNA TGTGCCAGCAGAGGACAGGGTAGCACAGATACGCAGTATTTT.

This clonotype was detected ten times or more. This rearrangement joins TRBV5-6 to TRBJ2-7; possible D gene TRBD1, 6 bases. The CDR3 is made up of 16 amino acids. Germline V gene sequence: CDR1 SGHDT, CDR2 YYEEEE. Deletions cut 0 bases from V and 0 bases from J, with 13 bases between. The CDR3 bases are TGTGCCAGCAGCTTGGAGGGGGACACCTCCTCCTACGAGCAGTACTTC. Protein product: CASSLEGDTSSYEQYF.

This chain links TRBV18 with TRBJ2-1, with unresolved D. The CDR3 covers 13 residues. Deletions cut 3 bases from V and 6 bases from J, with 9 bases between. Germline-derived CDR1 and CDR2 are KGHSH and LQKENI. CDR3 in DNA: TGTGCCAGCTCACCTGGACCGAGCAATGAGCAGTTCTTC. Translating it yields CASSPGPSNEQFF.

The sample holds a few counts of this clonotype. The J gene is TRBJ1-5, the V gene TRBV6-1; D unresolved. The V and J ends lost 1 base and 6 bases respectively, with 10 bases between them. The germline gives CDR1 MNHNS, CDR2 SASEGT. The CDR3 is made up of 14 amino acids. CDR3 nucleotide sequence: TGTGCCAGCAGTGAAGGGGGTATCGGTCAGCCCCAGCATTTT. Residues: CASSEGGIGQPQHF.

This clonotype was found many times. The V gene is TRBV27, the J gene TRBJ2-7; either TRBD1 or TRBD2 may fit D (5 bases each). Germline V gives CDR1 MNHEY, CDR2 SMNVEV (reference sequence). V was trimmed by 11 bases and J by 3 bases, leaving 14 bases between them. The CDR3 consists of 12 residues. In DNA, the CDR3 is TGTGCCTCCGGGGCGACCGGCTACGAGCAGTACTTC. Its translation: CASGATGYEQYF.

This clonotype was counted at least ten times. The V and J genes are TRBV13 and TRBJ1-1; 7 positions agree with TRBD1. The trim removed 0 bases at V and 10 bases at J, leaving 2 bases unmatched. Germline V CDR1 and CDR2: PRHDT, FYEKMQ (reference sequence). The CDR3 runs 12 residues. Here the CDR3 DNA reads TGTGCCAGCAGCTTAGGACAGGGGATAGCTTTCTTT. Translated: CASSLGQGIAFF.

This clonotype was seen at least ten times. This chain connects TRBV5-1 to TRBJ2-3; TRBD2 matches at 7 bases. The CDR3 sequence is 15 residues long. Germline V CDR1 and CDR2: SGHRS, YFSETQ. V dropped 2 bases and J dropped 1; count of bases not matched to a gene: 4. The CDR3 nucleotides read TGCGCCAGCAGCTTACCCAGCGGGGGCACAGATACGCAGTATTTT. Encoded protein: CASSLPSGGTDTQYF.

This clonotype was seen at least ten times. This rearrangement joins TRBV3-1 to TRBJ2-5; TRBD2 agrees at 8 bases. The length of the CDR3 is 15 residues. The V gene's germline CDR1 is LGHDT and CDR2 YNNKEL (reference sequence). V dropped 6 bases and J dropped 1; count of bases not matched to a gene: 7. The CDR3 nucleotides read TGTGCCAGCAGAGCCACGGCGGGGGGCCAAGAGACCCAGTACTTC. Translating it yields CASRATAGGQETQYF.

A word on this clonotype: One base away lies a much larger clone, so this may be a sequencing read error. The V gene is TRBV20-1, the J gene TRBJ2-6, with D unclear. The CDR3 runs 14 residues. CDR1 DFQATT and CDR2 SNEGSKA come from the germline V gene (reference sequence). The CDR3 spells CGAPSTSGANVLTF. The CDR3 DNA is TGCGGTGCTCCCAGTACCTCTGGGGCCAACGTCCTGACTTTC.

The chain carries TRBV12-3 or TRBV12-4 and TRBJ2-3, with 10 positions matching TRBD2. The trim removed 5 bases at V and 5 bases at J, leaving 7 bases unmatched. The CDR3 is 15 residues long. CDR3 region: CASSPSGRERDTQYF. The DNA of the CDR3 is TGTGCCAGCAGTCCGAGCGGGAGGGAAAGAGATACGCAGTATTTT.

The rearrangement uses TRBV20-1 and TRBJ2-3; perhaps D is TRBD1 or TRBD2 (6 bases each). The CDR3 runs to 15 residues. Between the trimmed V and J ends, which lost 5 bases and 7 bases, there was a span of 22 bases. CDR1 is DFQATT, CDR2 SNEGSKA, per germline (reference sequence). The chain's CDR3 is CSARGGTTGTYTQYF. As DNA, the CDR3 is TGCAGTGCTCGAGGGGGGACAACCGGCACCTATACGCAGTATTTT.

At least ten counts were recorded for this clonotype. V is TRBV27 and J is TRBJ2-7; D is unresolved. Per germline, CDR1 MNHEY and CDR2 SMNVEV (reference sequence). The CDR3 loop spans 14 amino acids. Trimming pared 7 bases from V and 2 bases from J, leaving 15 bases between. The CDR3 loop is CASKRETQTYEQYF. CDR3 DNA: TGTGCCAGCAAAAGGGAAACGCAAACCTACGAGCAGTACTTC.

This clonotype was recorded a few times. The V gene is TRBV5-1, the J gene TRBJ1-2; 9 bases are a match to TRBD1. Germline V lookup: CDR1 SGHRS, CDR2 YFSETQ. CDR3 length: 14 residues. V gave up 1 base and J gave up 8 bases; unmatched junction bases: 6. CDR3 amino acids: CASSLITGGDGYTF. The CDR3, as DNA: TGCGCCAGCAGCTTGATAACAGGGGGCGACGGCTACACCTTC.

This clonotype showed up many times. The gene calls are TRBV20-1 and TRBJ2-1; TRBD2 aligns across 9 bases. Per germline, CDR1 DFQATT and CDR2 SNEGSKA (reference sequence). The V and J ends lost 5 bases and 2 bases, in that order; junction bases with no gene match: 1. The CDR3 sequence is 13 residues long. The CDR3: CSAQRGAYNEQFF. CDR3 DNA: TGCAGTGCTCAGCGGGGGGCCTACAATGAGCAGTTCTTC.

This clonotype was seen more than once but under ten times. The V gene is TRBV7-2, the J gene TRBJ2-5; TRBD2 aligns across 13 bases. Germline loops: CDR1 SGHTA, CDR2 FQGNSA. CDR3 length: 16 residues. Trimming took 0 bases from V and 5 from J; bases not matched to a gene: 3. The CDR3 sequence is CASSLATSGGAETQYF. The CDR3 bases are TGTGCCAGCAGCTTAGCCACTAGCGGGGGGGCCGAGACCCAGTACTTC.

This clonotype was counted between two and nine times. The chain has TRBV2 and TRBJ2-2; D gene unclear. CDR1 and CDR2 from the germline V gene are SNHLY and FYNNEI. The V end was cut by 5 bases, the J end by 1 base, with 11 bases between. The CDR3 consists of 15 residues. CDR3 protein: CASSPWGRNTGELFF. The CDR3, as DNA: TGTGCCAGCAGTCCGTGGGGAAGGAACACCGGGGAGCTGTTTTTT.

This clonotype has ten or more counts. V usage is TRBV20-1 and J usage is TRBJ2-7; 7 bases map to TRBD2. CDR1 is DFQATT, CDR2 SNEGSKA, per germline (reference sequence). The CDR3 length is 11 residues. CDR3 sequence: CRPGGSYEQYF. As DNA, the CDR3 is TGCAGACCGGGAGGTTCCTACGAGCAGTACTTC.

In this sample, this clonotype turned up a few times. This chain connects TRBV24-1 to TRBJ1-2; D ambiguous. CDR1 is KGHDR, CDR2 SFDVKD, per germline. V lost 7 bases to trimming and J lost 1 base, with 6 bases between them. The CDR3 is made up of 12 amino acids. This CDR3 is CATSGHNYGYTF. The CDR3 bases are TGTGCCACCAGCGGGCATAACTATGGCTACACCTTC.

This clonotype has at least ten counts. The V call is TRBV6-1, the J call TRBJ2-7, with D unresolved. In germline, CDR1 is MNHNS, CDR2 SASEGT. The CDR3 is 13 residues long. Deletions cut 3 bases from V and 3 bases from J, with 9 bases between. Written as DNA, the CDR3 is TGTGCCAGCAGTGAGGGTAGTTACTACGAGCAGTACTTC. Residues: CASSEGSYYEQYF.

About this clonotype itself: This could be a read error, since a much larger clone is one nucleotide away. The CDR3 protein is CAISNSRGADEQFF. For the CDR3, the DNA is TGTGCCATCAGCAATAGCCGGGGGGCGGATGAGCAGTTCTTC. J is TRBJ2-1 and V is TRBV10-3; D is perhaps TRBD2 (7 bases). The V and J ends lost 6 bases and 8 bases respectively, with 17 bases between them. The CDR3 extends over 14 amino acids. The germline V gene has CDR1 ENHRY and CDR2 SYGVKD.

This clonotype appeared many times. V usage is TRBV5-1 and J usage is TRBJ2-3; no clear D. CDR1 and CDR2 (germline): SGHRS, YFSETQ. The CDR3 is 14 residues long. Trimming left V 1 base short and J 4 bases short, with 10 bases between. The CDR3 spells CASSLRSLPDTQYF. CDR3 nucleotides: TGCGCCAGCAGCTTGAGGTCGCTACCAGATACGCAGTATTTT.

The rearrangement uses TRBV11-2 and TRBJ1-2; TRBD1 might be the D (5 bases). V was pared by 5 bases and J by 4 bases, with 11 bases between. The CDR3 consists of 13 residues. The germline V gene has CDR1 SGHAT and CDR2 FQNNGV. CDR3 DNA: TGTGCCAGCAGCGAGACAGAGCCCTATGGCTACACCTTC. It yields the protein CASSETEPYGYTF.

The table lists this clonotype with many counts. CDR3 protein: CASSAGGSSYNEQFF. CDR3 nucleotides: TGTGCCAGCAGCGCCGGCGGGAGCTCCTACAATGAGCAGTTCTTC. The chain couples TRBV11-2 to TRBJ2-1, with 7 nucleotides matching TRBD2. Germline CDR1 and CDR2: SGHAT and FQNNGV. After removal of 5 bases from V and 0 bases from J, the junction contained 4 bases not matched to a gene. This CDR3 spans 15 amino acids.

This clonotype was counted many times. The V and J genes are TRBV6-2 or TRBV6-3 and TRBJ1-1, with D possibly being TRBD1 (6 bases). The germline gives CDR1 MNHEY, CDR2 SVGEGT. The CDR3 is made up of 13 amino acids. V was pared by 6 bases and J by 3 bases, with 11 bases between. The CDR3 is CASRNREDTEAFF. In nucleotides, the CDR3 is TGTGCCAGCAGAAACAGGGAGGACACTGAAGCTTTCTTT.